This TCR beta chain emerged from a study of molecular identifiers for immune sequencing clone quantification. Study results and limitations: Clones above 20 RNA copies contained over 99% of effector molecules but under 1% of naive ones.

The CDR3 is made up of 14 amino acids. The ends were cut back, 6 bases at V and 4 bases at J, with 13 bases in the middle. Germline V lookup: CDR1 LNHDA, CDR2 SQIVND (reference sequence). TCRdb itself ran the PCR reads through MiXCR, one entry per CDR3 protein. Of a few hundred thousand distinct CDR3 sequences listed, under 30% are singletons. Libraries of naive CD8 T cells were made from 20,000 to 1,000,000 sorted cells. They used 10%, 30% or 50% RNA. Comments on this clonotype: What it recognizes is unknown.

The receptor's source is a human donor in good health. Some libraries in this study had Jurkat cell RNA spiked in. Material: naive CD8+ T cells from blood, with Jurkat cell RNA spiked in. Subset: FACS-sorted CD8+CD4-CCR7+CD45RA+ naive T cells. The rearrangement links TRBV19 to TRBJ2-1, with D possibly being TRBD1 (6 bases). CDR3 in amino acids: CASSRRTEYNEQFF. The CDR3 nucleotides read TGTGCCAGTAGCCGTCGGACAGAGTACAATGAGCAGTTCTTC.